The entry that follows covers one TCR beta chain sequence. Looked up from germline, CDR1 is SGHRS and CDR2 is YFSETQ. V trimming: 5 bases; J trimming: 3 bases; junction bases outside the gene matches: 4. There are 14 residues in the CDR3. The source of the sample is a study of blood T cell repertoires in COVID-19. Study at large: Donors in the United States, Italy and Spain gave samples during acute or convalescent COVID-19. T cells, B-cell-depleted T cells, or PBMCs supplied cDNA or gDNA.

Original processing notes: From reference gene primer amplification, estimates of nucleated cell counts were derived. TCRdb's copy holds only in-frame clones and misses some; the assay was immunoSEQ multiplex PCR. V, J and clone size were drawn from that table, and D and trimming were deduced from the DNA. The table lists over 200,000 clones, 84% of them singletons. The TCR originated in a woman aged 50 to 60 with active or convalescent COVID-19. The J gene is TRBJ1-1, the V gene TRBV5-1; 10 bases line up with TRBD1. Source material: peripheral blood. The chain's CDR3 is CASRQGQGYTEAFF. The DNA for the CDR3 is TGCGCCAGCAGGCAGGGACAGGGGTACACTGAAGCTTTCTTT.